This TCR beta chain is from a study of blood T cell repertoires in COVID-19. Study background: PBMCs, B-cell-depleted T cells, or T cells provided the cDNA or gDNA that made up the material.

Some clones are missing from TCRdb's copy, which holds only in-frame ones; the method was immunoSEQ multiplex PCR. The sample consists of around 100,000 clones, around 79% of them appearing once. Looked up from germline, CDR1 is LNHDA and CDR2 is SQIVND (reference sequence). V shed 1 base, J shed 3 bases, and the junction held 4 bases outside the gene matches. The CDR3 spans 15 residues. This clone was observed a handful of times. The rearrangement uses TRBV19 and TRBJ2-7; TRBD1 aligns across 9 bases. The sequence came from a man aged 70 or older with active or convalescent COVID-19. Sequencing used peripheral blood. In nucleotides, the CDR3 is TGTGCCAGTAGTATAGGAGGGACAGGGTTCTACGAGCAGTACTTC. Its protein is CASSIGGTGFYEQYF.